The T cell receptor (beta chain) under discussion was sequenced for a study of blood T cell repertoires in COVID-19. The CDR3 contains 19 residues. The trim removed 1 base at V and 1 base at J, leaving 11 bases unmatched. Looked up from germline, CDR1 is LGHNA and CDR2 is YNFKEQ. Sequenced by immunoSEQ multiplex PCR; TCRdb stores in-frame clones only, minus some. This table has over 200,000 clones, 90% appearing once. A Seattle source enrolled patients during active infection and followed them longitudinally. The receptor comes from a man aged 25 to 45 with COVID-19, enrolled during active disease. Input material: peripheral blood. This rearrangement joins TRBV4-2 to TRBJ1-2; 11 nucleotides match TRBD1. The CDR3 spells CASSQATGTGGAFNYGYTF. CDR3 in DNA: TGTGCCAGCAGCCAAGCGACCGGGACAGGGGGTGCATTTAACTATGGCTACACCTTC.